This TCR beta chain was sequenced during a study of lymphopenia after photon versus proton radiotherapy. A note on this clone: Antigen: not known.

Data came from immunoSEQ multiplex PCR; TCRdb stores just in-frame clones and leaves some out. The data contain about 4,900 clones, approximately 90% of them seen just once; the ten biggest clones take up around 25%. The study, taken as a whole, reports: Survival link was tested only in deceased patients; proton benefit remains a possibility. Oligoclonal CD8+ Temra expansion after nadir drove photon patients' diversity drop. Photon-treated patients lost naive T cells and TCR diversity; proton-treated stayed stable.

This CDR3 has 14 residues. V lost 5 bases and J lost 3, with 10 bases in between. CDR1 is SGHTA, CDR2 FQGNSA, per germline. Source: peripheral blood, taken from a patient treated with photon-based radiotherapy. The rearrangement joins TRBV7-2 to TRBJ2-2, with a weak D call TRBD2 (5 bases). The TCR originated in a man older than 75 with cholangiocarcinoma. Here the CDR3 DNA reads TGTGCCAGCAGCCGTTACGGGGACACCGGGGAGCTGTTTTTT. Protein sequence: CASSRYGDTGELFF.